This T cell receptor (beta chain) was identified during a study of blood T cell repertoires in COVID-19. Study-wide context: Sites across the United States, Italy and Spain contributed samples from acute and convalescent COVID-19.

Method: immunoSEQ multiplex PCR; TCRdb's copy keeps in-frame clones and lacks some. The data contain some 83,000 clones, about 92% of them singletons. CDR1 is LGHNA, CDR2 YSLEER, per germline. V was pared by 0 bases and J by 3 bases, with 7 bases of the junction left unmatched. The CDR3 extends over 17 amino acids. The chain couples TRBV4-3 to TRBJ1-2, with 10 positions matching TRBD1. The sequenced material came from peripheral blood. The sequence was obtained from a man aged 50 to 60 with acute or convalescent COVID-19. CDR3 region: CASSQDETGGDYYGYTF. In nucleotides, the CDR3 is TGCGCCAGCAGCCAAGATGAGACAGGGGGCGATTACTATGGCTACACCTTC.